This is a list of T cell receptor beta chains from one sample in a study of blood T cells in healthy people across ages. TCRdb reprocessed the 5' RACE reads with MiXCR, giving one entry per CDR3 protein. The table lists about 900,000 distinct CDR3 sequences, less than 80% of them singletons. The specimen was blood. The receptors originated from a man in his thirties or forties in good health. Each CDR3 is given with its conserved first and last residue. Fields, in order: V gene, clone size, J gene, D gene, CDR3 protein, CDR3 DNA. D genes are given only for firm matches. Size tells how often a clone was seen (once, few, many) or the class of an expanded clone, and some rows leave it out.

v_call: TRBV5-6; clone_size: many; j_call: TRBJ2-3; d_call: .; cdr3_aa: CASSLAAGAPTDTQYF; cdr3_nt: TGTGCCAGCAGCTTGGCCGCAGGCGCACCCACAGATACGCAGTATTTT
v_call: TRBV29-1; clone_size: .; j_call: TRBJ2-5; d_call: TRBD2; cdr3_aa: CSVVGGAGETQYF; cdr3_nt: TGCAGCGTTGTCGGGGGGGCCGGGGAGACCCAGTACTTC
v_call: TRBV29-1; clone_size: .; j_call: TRBJ2-7; d_call: .; cdr3_aa: CSVAIGPYEQYF; cdr3_nt: TGCAGCGTGGCAATCGGTCCCTACGAGCAGTACTTC
v_call: TRBV28; clone_size: .; j_call: TRBJ2-7; d_call: TRBD2; cdr3_aa: CASSRLAGLANYEQYF; cdr3_nt: TGTGCCAGCAGTCGACTAGCGGGTTTGGCCAACTACGAGCAGTACTTC
v_call: TRBV29-1; clone_size: .; j_call: TRBJ2-7; d_call: .; cdr3_aa: CSVVAVWGPPYEQYF; cdr3_nt: TGCAGCGTAGTGGCTGTGTGGGGTCCCCCCTACGAGCAGTACTTC
v_call: TRBV7-8; clone_size: .; j_call: TRBJ2-1; d_call: TRBD2; cdr3_aa: CASSWEGLAHEQFF; cdr3_nt: TGTGCCAGCAGCTGGGAAGGACTAGCGCATGAGCAGTTCTTC
v_call: TRBV24-1; clone_size: .; j_call: TRBJ2-6; d_call: .; cdr3_aa: CATSDPGAGANVLTF; cdr3_nt: TGTGCCACCAGTGATCCAGGGGCTGGGGCCAACGTCCTGACTTTC
v_call: TRBV3-1; clone_size: few; j_call: TRBJ2-3; d_call: .; cdr3_aa: CASSRVVGDTQYF; cdr3_nt: TGTGCCAGCAGCCGGGTAGTTGGAGATACGCAGTATTTT
v_call: TRBV7-2; clone_size: .; j_call: TRBJ2-4; d_call: .; cdr3_aa: CASSLGPGHNIQYF; cdr3_nt: TGTGCCAGCAGCTTAGGGCCAGGGCATAACATTCAGTACTTC
v_call: TRBV4-3; clone_size: once; j_call: TRBJ1-2; d_call: TRBD1; cdr3_aa: CASSQEKGDRGLAGYTF; cdr3_nt: TGCGCCAGCAGCCAAGAGAAAGGGGACAGGGGGCTCGCGGGCTACACCTTC
v_call: TRBV29-1; clone_size: .; j_call: TRBJ2-5; d_call: TRBD2; cdr3_aa: CSVEGGTSGPGETQYF; cdr3_nt: TGCAGCGTTGAAGGGGGGACTAGCGGACCAGGGGAGACCCAGTACTTC
v_call: TRBV2; clone_size: .; j_call: TRBJ1-1; d_call: .; cdr3_aa: CASSDKGWNTEAFF; cdr3_nt: TGTGCCAGCAGTGATAAGGGCTGGAACACTGAAGCTTTCTTT
v_call: TRBV5-5; clone_size: .; j_call: TRBJ2-7; d_call: TRBD2; cdr3_aa: CASSLEPRVGLAGGHNEQYF; cdr3_nt: TGTGCCAGCAGCTTGGAGCCCCGCGTGGGACTAGCGGGGGGGCACAATGAGCAGTACTTC